This entry is about one T cell receptor beta chain. Antigen specificity is unknown. The same CDR3 also results from other DNA sequences found in this sample. This sample was taken from a study of cytomegalovirus exposure and HLA in healthy donors. Study results and limitations: Highly shared sequence variants in one cluster were likely a sequencing artifact.

The ends were cut back, 0 bases at V and 2 bases at J, with 7 bases in the middle. This CDR3 has 13 amino acids. Germline CDR1 is SQVTM and CDR2 is ANQGSEA. The PCR made use of 60 Vbeta and 13 Jbeta primers. The assay was immunoSEQ multiplex PCR, and TCRdb's table has in-frame clones only and misses some. The sample carries around 250,000 clones, around 90% recorded once. The source is a girl aged 2-10 years in good health and CMV-seronegative. The chain is built from TRBV29-1 and TRBJ1-1, with D possibly TRBD1 on 6 matching bases. Material: PBMCs. The CDR3 region has the DNA TGCAGCGTTGAAGAGGGGGCCAACACTGAAGCTTTCTTT. As protein: CSVEEGANTEAFF.